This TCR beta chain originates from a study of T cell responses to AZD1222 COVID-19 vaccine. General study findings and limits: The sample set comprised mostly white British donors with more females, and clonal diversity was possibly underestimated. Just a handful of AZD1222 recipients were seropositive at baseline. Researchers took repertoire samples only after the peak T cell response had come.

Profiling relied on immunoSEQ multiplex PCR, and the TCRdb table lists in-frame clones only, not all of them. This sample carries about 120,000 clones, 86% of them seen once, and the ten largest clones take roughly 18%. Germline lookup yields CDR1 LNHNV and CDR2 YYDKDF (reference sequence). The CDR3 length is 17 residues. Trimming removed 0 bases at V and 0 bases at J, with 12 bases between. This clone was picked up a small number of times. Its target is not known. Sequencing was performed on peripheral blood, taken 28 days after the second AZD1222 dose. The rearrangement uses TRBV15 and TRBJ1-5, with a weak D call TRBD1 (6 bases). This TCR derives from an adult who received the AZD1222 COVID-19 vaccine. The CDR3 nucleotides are TGTGCCACCAGCAGAGATCGCAGGGGTTTTAGCAATCAGCCCCAGCATTTT. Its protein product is CATSRDRRGFSNQPQHF.